This passage covers 14 T cell receptor beta chains from one sample sequenced in a study of blood T cell repertoires in COVID-19 (TCRdb year 2020). The protocol used for the library was the immunoSEQ multiplex PCR assay. What TCRdb holds here is the immuneACCESS table cut down to in-frame rearrangements. Part of the clones is not present; checked against another copy, under half of the missing clones reflect an unresolved V gene, and the others are unexplained. The sample has 270,000 or so clones on record, 82% of them singletons. Less than 4% of the sample is in the top ten clones. Sequenced sample: peripheral blood. Receptors originate from a woman aged 18-29 years with acute or convalescent COVID-19.

The chain links TRBV28 to TRBJ1-4, with a tentative D call TRBD1 (6 bases). CDR1 and CDR2 from the germline V gene are MDHEN and SYDVKM. Trimming removed 6 bases at V and 6 bases at J, with 20 bases between. The CDR3 spans 16 residues. The CDR3 DNA follows: TGTGCCAGCAGCCCGACCCCTGCGAAGGGGGATGAAAAACTGTTTTTT. Translating gives CASSPTPAKGDEKLFF.

The chain links TRBV27 to TRBJ2-2; 8 nucleotides align to TRBD1. Looked up from germline, CDR1 is MNHEY and CDR2 is SMNVEV (reference sequence). This CDR3 has 15 amino acids. V was pared by 5 bases and J by 7 bases, with 9 bases of the junction left unmatched. CDR3 nucleotides: TGTGCCAGCAGTCCCTCGTGGACAGGGATCGGGGAGCTGTTTTTT. Amino acids: CASSPSWTGIGELFF.

In its sample, this clone was seen a few times. This chain uses TRBV29-1 with TRBJ2-5; TRBD2 might be the D (5 bases). The V gene's germline CDR1 is SQVTM and CDR2 ANQGSEA. V shed 4 bases and J shed 2 bases, with 17 bases lying between them. The CDR3 consists of 15 residues. Here the CDR3 DNA reads TGCAGCGTTGCCTGGAGGCGCGTGGGGCAAGAGACCCAGTACTTC. Its translation: CSVAWRRVGQETQYF.

The chain recombines TRBV19 with TRBJ1-6, with 9 nucleotides matching TRBD1. Germline loops: CDR1 LNHDA, CDR2 SQIVND (reference sequence). The CDR3 runs 13 residues. V lost 9 bases, J lost 8 bases, and 5 bases stayed unmatched. This CDR3 reads CASQGQGHSPLHF. For the CDR3, the DNA is TGTGCCAGCCAGGGACAGGGTCATTCACCCCTCCACTTT.

The chain has TRBV10-3 and TRBJ2-3, with unresolved D. Germline CDR1 is ENHRY and CDR2 is SYGVKD. The CDR3 extends over 12 amino acids. V lost 0 bases, J lost 6 bases, and 4 bases lay in between. CDR3 DNA: TGTGCCATCAGTGAGTCGGGCGATACGCAGTATTTT. Its translation: CAISESGDTQYF.

The chain combines TRBV6-1 with TRBJ1-5; TRBD1 is a possible D gene (5 bases). V was cut by 1 base and J by 9 bases, with 10 bases left in between. This CDR3 comprises 13 residues. The germline CDR1 and CDR2 sequences are MNHNS and SASEGT. CDR3 protein: CASSEGLGGPQHF. DNA for the CDR3: TGTGCCAGCAGTGAAGGACTGGGGGGGCCCCAGCATTTT.

V usage is TRBV5-1 and J usage is TRBJ1-5; D possibly corresponds to TRBD1 (5 bases). The length of the CDR3 is 14 residues. V shed 3 bases and J shed 4 bases, with 11 bases lying between them. The V gene's germline CDR1 is SGHRS and CDR2 YFSETQ. DNA for the CDR3: TGCGCCAGCAGCTATACAGGAGAAAATCAGCCCCAGCATTTT. Amino acid sequence: CASSYTGENQPQHF.

V gene TRBV11-3 combines with J gene TRBJ1-1; D possibly corresponds to TRBD1 (6 bases). Trimming cost V 0 bases and J 5 bases, with 10 bases left between them. Germline V lookup: CDR1 SGHNT, CDR2 YENEEA. The CDR3 has 14 amino acids. In DNA form, the CDR3 reads TGTGCCAGCAGCTTAGAAGGGGGAAGTACTGAAGCTTTCTTT. It codes for CASSLEGGSTEAFF.

The chain links TRBV24-1 to TRBJ2-7; 12 bases match TRBD1. The CDR3 totals 16 residues. Germline assignment: CDR1 KGHDR and CDR2 SFDVKD. J gave up 3 bases and V 5 bases, and 7 bases lay outside the gene matches. The CDR3 is CATSAPGTGGIYEQYF. DNA of the CDR3: TGTGCCACCAGTGCCCCAGGGACAGGGGGCATCTACGAGCAGTACTTC.

V gene TRBV28 combines with J gene TRBJ2-7; D is ambiguous. This CDR3 is built from 14 residues. Germline-derived CDR1 and CDR2 are MDHEN and SYDVKM. V was cut by 7 bases and J by 2 bases, with 15 bases left in between. The CDR3 nucleotides are TGTGCCAGCACCCCAATCGGTACCACCTACGAGCAGTACTTC. Translation: CASTPIGTTYEQYF.

This rearrangement joins TRBV7-9 to TRBJ2-3; 10 nucleotides line up with TRBD1. CDR3 size: 15 residues. CDR1 SEHNR and CDR2 FQNEAQ come from the germline V gene (reference sequence). V lost 6 bases, J lost 2 bases, and 5 bases stayed unmatched. CDR3 bases: TGTGCCAGCAGTGGGGACAGGGGATTCACAGATACGCAGTATTTT. Amino acids: CASSGDRGFTDTQYF.

V usage is TRBV5-1 and J usage is TRBJ1-2, with D perhaps matching TRBD1 (6 bases). Trimming took 1 base from V and 7 from J, leaving 14 bases between them. CDR3 length: 14 amino acids. CDR1 and CDR2 from the germline V gene are SGHRS and YFSETQ. The CDR3, as DNA: TGCGCCAGCAGCTTGCAGGGGATTTCGGGTGGCTACACCTTC. As protein: CASSLQGISGGYTF.

The chain is built from TRBV4-3 and TRBJ1-2, with 9 bases aligning to TRBD1. This CDR3 contains 16 residues. V trimming: 0 bases; J trimming: 8 bases; junction bases outside the gene matches: 10. Germline CDR1 is LGHNA and CDR2 is YSLEER. This chain's CDR3 is CASSQDYGDRAFGYTF. The CDR3 nucleotides read TGCGCCAGCAGCCAAGACTATGGGGACAGGGCTTTCGGCTACACCTTC.

This chain links TRBV19 with TRBJ2-5, with D possibly TRBD1 on 6 matching bases. Germline V gives CDR1 LNHDA, CDR2 SQIVND (reference sequence). The CDR3 loop spans 13 amino acids. V lost 5 bases and J 1 base, leaving 8 bases between the germline ends. CDR3: CASSPDSQETQYF. CDR3 in DNA: TGTGCCAGTAGTCCGGACAGCCAAGAGACCCAGTACTTC.